This T cell receptor (beta chain) was documented in a study of blood T cell repertoires in COVID-19. About the research overall: The origin of the acute and convalescent COVID-19 samples was the United States, Italy and Spain.

In this sample, this clone turned up a few times. Using immunoSEQ multiplex PCR, the repertoire was profiled, and TCRdb retains in-frame clones only, with some absent. The sample has about 170,000 clones; 70% to 90% are singletons. V dropped 0 bases and J dropped 0; count of bases not matched to a gene: 9. CDR1 is SGHRS, CDR2 YFSETQ, per germline. The CDR3 length is 18 residues. In Seattle, patients joined the study during active infection and were tracked longitudinally. The receptor comes from a woman of 80 years or more with COVID-19, enrolled during active disease. Sequenced input: peripheral blood. The rearrangement joins TRBV5-1 to TRBJ2-7; 10 bases are shared with TRBD2. For the CDR3, the DNA is TGCGCCAGCAGCTTGGAAACTAGCGGGGCTCGAAGCTCCTACGAGCAGTACTTC. It translates to CASSLETSGARSSYEQYF.